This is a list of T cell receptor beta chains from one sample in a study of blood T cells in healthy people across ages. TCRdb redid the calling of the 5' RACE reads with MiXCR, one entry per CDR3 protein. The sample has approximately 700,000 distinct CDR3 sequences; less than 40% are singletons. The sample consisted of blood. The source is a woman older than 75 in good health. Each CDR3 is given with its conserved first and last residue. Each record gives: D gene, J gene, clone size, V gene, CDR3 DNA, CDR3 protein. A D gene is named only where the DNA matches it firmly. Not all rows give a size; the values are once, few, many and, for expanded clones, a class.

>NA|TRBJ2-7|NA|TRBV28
TGTGCCAGCAGTTTATCAACCGGCGAGCAGTACTTC
CASSLSTGEQYF
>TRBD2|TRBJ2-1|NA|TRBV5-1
TGCGCCAGCAGCAAGGGACTAGCGGGAGGATTCAATGAGCAGTTCTTC
CASSKGLAGGFNEQFF
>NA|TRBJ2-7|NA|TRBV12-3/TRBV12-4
TGTGCCAGCAGTTCCACGGAGGGTCAAACCGAGCAGTACTTC
CASSSTEGQTEQYF
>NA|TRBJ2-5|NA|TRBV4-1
TGCGCCAGCAGCCGGACTTTGGAAGACTACAATAAGCAGTACTTC
CASSRTLEDYNKQYF
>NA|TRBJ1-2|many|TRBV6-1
TGTGCCACTATCCCTTTCGACTATGGCTACACCTTC
CATIPFDYGYTF
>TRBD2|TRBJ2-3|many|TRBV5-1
TGCGCCAGCAGACCCAGCGGGGGCCTCACAGATACGCAGTATTTT
CASRPSGGLTDTQYF
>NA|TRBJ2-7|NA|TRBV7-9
TGTGCCAGCAGCTCCACGTACAGGGACTACGAGCAGTACTTC
CASSSTYRDYEQYF
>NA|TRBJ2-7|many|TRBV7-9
TGTGCCAGCAGCTTAGCAGGTGAAGCCTACGAGCAGTACTTC
CASSLAGEAYEQYF
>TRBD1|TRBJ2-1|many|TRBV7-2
TGTGCCAGCAGCTTAGGGGGACAGGGTCGTGGCGAGCAGTTCTTC
CASSLGGQGRGEQFF
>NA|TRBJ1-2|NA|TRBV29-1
TGCAGCGGTGGGACCCAGTATGGCTACACCTTC
CSGGTQYGYTF
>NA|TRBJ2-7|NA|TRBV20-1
TGCAGTGCTACAGAGGGCAGCTACGAGCAGTACTTC
CSATEGSYEQYF
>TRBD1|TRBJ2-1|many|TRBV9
TGTGCCAGCAGCCCTCCGGGGACAGGGGGGCCTAACAATGAGCAGTTCTTC
CASSPPGTGGPNNEQFF
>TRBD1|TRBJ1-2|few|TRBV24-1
TGTGCCACCAGTGATCCGGGACAGCACTATGGCTACACCTTC
CATSDPGQHYGYTF
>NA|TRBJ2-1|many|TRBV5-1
TGCGCCAGCAGATTGGGTGGGGCTGCGTTTAATGAGCAGTTCTTC
CASRLGGAAFNEQFF
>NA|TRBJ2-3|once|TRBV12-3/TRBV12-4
TGTGCCAGCAGACGGAGAGGGGGTGCAGATATGCAGTATTTT
CASRRRGGADMQYF
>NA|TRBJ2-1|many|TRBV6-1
TGTGCCAGTTCCGAGATTACGAATGAGCAGTTCTTC
CASSEITNEQFF
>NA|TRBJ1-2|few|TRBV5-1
TGCGCCAGCAGCTTGGAAGGTGACGGTAACTATGGCTACACCTTC
CASSLEGDGNYGYTF
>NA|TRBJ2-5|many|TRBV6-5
TGTGCCAGCAGTTACTCGGGGGTAACGGTGGGAGAGACCCAGTACTTC
CASSYSGVTVGETQYF
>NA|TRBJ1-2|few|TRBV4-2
TGTGCCAGCAGCCAAGAGGCAGGCCCCGACTATGGCTACACCTTC
CASSQEAGPDYGYTF
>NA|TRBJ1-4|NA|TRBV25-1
TGTGCCAGCAGTGCCCCCACAGAGGGCAGGGCGGAAAAACTGTTTTTT
CASSAPTEGRAEKLFF
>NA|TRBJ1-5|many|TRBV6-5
TGTGCCAGTCGGTGGGCGCCTAATCAGCCCCAGCATTTT
CASRWAPNQPQHF
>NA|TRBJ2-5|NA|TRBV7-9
TGTGCCAGCAGCTTACTAGCGAGGGAGACCCAGTACTTC
CASSLLARETQYF
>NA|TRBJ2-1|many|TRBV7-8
TGTGCCAGCAGCTTAGCGTCCGGGGAGCAGTTCTTC
CASSLASGEQFF
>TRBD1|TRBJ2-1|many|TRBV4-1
TGCGCCAGCAGCCACTCTTATCCGGGACAGGGTGACAATGAGCAGTTCTTC
CASSHSYPGQGDNEQFF
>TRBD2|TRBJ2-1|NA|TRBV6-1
TGTGCCAGCGGTGAAGCCCTCTGGACTAGCGGGGGCCGCTCCTACAATGAGCAGTTCTTC
CASGEALWTSGGRSYNEQFF
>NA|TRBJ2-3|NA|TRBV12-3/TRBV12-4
TGTGCCAGCAGTTTAGGGGTGAAAACAGATATGCAGTATTTT
CASSLGVKTDMQYF
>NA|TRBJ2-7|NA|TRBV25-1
TGTGCCAGCAGTGAATCGGCCGGGAGATCCCACGACGAGCAGTACTTC
CASSESAGRSHDEQYF
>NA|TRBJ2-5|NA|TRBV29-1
TGCAGCGTGGAAACAGGGGGGGGAGAGGCCCAGTACTTC
CSVETGGGEAQYF
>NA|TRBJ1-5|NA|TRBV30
TGTGCCTGGAGTTCGGGGCGGCTTCGAAATCAGCCCCAGCATTTT
CAWSSGRLRNQPQHF
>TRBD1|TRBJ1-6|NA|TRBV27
TGTGCCAGCAGTTTACCCCGACAGGGGCGCTCCTATAATTCACCCCTCCACTTT
CASSLPRQGRSYNSPLHF
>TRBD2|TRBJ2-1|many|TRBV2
TGTGCCAGCGCCGAGCGGGGGACTTACAATGAGCAGTTCTTC
CASAERGTYNEQFF
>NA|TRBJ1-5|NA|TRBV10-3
TGTGCCACTGCGAAGCGGGGGGCGGTGGCTAGCAATCGGCCCCAGCATTTT
CATAKRGAVASNRPQHF